What follows describes a single T cell receptor beta chain. The entry originates in a study of T cell repertoires in aging, cancer and after chemotherapy. The template was genomic DNA from peripheral blood, not RNA. A mixed TRB-A/B primer pool amplified rearranged TRB by multiplex touch-down PCR. Each CDR3 protein is one row after TCRdb ran MiXCR on the multiplex PCR reads. The profile shows roughly 1,500 distinct CDR3 sequences, about 70% of them singletons. The TCR comes from a human donor with a blood cancer. The specimen was blood.

The CDR3 DNA follows: TGTGCCAGCAGTTACGAAGGCAGGGGGGGATATGGCTACACCTTC. Amino acid sequence: CASSYEGRGGYGYTF. The chain combines TRBV6-5 with TRBJ1-2; the match to TRBD1 covers 7 bases. This CDR3 has 15 amino acids. V was pared by 2 bases and J by 5 bases, with 8 bases of the junction left unmatched. Germline assignment: CDR1 MNHEY and CDR2 SVGAGI.